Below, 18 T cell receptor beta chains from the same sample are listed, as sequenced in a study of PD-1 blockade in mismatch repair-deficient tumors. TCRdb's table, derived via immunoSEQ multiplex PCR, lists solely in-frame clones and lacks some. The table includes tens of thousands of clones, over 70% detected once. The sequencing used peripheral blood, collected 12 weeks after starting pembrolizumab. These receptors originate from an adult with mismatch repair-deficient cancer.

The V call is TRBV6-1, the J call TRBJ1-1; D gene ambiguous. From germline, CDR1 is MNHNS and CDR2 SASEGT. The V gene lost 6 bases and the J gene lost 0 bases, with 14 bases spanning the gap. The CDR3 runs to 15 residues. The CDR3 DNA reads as TGTGCCAGCAGCGAGGGTTATGCTATGAACACTGAAGCTTTCTTT. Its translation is CASSEGYAMNTEAFF.

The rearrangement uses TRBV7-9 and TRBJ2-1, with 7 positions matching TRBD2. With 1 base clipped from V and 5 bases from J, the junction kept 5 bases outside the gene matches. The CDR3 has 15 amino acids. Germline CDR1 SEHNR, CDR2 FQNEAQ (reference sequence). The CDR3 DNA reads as TGTGCCAGCAGCTTAGGGCGGGAGAGGGACAATGAGCAGTTCTTC. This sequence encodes CASSLGRERDNEQFF.

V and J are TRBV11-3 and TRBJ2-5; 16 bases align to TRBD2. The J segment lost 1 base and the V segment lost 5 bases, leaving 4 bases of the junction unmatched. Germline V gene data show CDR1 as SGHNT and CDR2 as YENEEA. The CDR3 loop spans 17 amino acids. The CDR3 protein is CASSVGLAGGVQETQYF. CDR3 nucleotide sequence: TGTGCCAGCAGCGTGGGACTAGCGGGGGGGGTCCAAGAGACCCAGTACTTC.

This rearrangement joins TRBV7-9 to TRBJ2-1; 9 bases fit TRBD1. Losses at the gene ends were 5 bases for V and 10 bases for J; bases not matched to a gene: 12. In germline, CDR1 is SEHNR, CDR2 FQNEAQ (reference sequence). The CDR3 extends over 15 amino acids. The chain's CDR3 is CASSPGTGPFREQFF. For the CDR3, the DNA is TGTGCCAGCAGCCCCGGGACAGGGCCCTTCCGGGAGCAGTTCTTC.

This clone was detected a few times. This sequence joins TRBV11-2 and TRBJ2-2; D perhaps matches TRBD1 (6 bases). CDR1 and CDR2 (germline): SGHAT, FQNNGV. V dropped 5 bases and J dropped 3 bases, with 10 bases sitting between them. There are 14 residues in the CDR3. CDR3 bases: TGTGCCAGCAGCCGGACAGAGGACACCGGGGAGCTGTTTTTT. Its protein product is CASSRTEDTGELFF.

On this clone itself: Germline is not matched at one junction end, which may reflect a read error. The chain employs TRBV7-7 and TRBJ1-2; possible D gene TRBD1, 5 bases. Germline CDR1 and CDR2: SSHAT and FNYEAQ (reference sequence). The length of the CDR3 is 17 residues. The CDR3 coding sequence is TGTGCTAGCAGCCCCCGATCGGACACAGGCCGTAACTATGGCTACACCTTC. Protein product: CASSPRSDTGRNYGYTF.

The CDR3 sequence is CAISRGGEQYF. CDR3 bases: TGTGCCATCAGCCGGGGCGGCGAGCAGTACTTC. The rearrangement joins TRBV10-3 to TRBJ2-7; D tentatively reads TRBD1 or TRBD2 (5 bases each). CDR1 is ENHRY and CDR2 is SYGVKD in the germline V gene. The CDR3 length is 11 residues. Trimming stripped 6 bases from V and 6 bases from J, with 9 bases between.

CDR3 region: CASSQDLGTGVYEQYF. The CDR3 DNA reads as TGTGCCAGCAGCCAAGATTTGGGGACAGGGGTCTACGAGCAGTACTTC. This chain connects TRBV14 to TRBJ2-7; the match to TRBD1 covers 10 bases. The CDR3 runs 16 residues. Germline V gives CDR1 SGHDN, CDR2 FVKESK. After removal of 0 bases from V and 3 bases from J, the junction contained 5 bases not matched to a gene.

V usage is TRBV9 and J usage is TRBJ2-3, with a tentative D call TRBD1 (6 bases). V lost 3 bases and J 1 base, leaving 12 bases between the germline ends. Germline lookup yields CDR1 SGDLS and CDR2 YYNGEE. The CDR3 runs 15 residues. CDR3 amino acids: CASSAPGARTDTQYF. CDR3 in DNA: TGTGCCAGCAGCGCCCCAGGGGCTCGCACAGATACGCAGTATTTT.

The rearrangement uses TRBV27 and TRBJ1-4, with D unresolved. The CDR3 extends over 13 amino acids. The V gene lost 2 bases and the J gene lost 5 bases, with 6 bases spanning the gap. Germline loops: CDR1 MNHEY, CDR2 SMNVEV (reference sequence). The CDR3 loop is CASSLVVNEKLFF. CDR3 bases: TGTGCCAGCAGTTTAGTAGTAAATGAAAAACTGTTTTTT.

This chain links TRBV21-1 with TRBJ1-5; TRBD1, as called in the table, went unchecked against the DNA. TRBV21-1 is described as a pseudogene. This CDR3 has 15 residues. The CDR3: CASSNARGSNQPQHF. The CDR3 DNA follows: TGTGCCAGCAGCAATGCAAGGGGTAGCAATCAGCCCCAGCATTTT.

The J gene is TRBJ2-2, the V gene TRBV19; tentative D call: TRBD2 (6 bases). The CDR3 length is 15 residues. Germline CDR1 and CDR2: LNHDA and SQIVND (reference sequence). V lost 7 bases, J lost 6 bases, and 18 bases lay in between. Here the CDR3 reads CASTLAAGRPGELFF. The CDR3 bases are TGTGCCAGTACCCTAGCCGCGGGGAGGCCCGGGGAGCTGTTTTTT.

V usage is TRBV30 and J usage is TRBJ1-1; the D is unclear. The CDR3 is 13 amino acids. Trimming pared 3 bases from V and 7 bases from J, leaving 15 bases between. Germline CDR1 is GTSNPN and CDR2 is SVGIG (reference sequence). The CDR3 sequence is CAWSVGSVGEAFF. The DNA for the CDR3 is TGTGCCTGGAGCGTCGGATCCGTGGGTGAAGCTTTCTTT.

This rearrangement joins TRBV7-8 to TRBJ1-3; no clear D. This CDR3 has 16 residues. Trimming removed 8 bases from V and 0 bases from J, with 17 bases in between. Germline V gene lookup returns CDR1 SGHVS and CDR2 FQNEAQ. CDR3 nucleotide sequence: TGTGCCAGCGGAATGGAGGCATCCTTCTCTGGAAACACCATATATTTT. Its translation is CASGMEASFSGNTIYF.

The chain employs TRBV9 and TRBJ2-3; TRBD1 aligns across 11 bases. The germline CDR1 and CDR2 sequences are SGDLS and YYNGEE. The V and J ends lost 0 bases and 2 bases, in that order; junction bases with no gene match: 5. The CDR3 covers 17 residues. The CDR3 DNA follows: TGTGCCAGCAGCGTAGGGGACAGGGGGACCTACACAGATACGCAGTATTTT. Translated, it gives CASSVGDRGTYTDTQYF.

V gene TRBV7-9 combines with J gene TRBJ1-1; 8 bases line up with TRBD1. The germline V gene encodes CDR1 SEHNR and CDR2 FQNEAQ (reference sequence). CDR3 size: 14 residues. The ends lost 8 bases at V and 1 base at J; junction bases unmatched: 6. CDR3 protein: CASVGQGTNTEAFF. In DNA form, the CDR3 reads TGTGCCAGCGTAGGACAGGGAACGAACACTGAAGCTTTCTTT.

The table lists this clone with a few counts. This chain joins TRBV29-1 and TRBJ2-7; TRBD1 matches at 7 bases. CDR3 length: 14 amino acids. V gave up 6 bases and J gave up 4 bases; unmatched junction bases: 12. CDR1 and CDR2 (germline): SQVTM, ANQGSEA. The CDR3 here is CSVRPPGTAYEQYF. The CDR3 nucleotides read TGCAGCGTGCGTCCCCCCGGGACAGCTTACGAGCAGTACTTC.

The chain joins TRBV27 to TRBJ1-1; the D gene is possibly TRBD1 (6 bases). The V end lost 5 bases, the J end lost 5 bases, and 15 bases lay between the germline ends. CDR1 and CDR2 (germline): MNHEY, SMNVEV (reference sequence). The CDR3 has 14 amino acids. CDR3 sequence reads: CASSPGSGATEAFF. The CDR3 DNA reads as TGTGCCAGCAGTCCGGGGTCAGGGGCAACTGAAGCTTTCTTT.